The 4 T cell receptor beta chains below were found in one sample sequenced in a study of shared clonotypes between healthy human individuals. Some clones are missing from TCRdb's copy, which holds only in-frame ones; the method was immunoSEQ multiplex PCR. The sample includes about half a million clones, 79% seen only once; the top ten take about 12%. The sequencing input was PBMCs. These receptors were collected from a woman aged 40 to 50 in good health. Some clones in this sample may be carry-over from other donors' samples.

The chain carries TRBV4-3 and TRBJ1-2; TRBD1 might be the D (6 bases). The germline V and J ends were trimmed by 8 bases and 8 bases, with 18 bases remaining between them. The CDR3 has 13 residues. Germline CDR1 is LGHNA and CDR2 is YSLEER. Here the CDR3 DNA reads TGCGCCAGCCACACCGGGACAACGGGCGGCTACACCTTC. This translates into CASHTGTTGGYTF.

This clone is a singleton in its sample. V usage is TRBV7-8 and J usage is TRBJ2-7, with TRBD1 matching over 8 bases. Germline V CDR1 and CDR2: SGHVS, FQNEAQ. The CDR3 has 16 residues. Germline trimming cut 3 bases from V and 3 bases from J; bases unmatched to any gene: 10. CDR3 protein: CASSFAGTGSFYEQYF. The DNA of the CDR3 is TGTGCCAGCAGCTTCGCCGGGACAGGTTCCTTCTACGAGCAGTACTTC.

The V gene is TRBV7-9, the J gene TRBJ2-7; weak D call: TRBD2 (5 bases). Trimming cost V 3 bases and J 3 bases, with 15 bases left between them. There are 15 residues in the CDR3. The germline gives CDR1 SEHNR, CDR2 FQNEAQ (reference sequence). CDR3 bases: TGTGCCAGCAGCTTCATGGAGGACGGAGACTACGAGCAGTACTTC. This gives the protein CASSFMEDGDYEQYF.

The DNA of the CDR3 is TGTGCCATCAGTGAGTCTAGCGGGAGGCAAGAGACCCAGTACTTC. It encodes CAISESSGRQETQYF. The chain employs TRBV10-3 and TRBJ2-5; TRBD2 matches at 10 bases. CDR1 ENHRY and CDR2 SYGVKD come from the germline V gene. CDR3 size: 15 residues. Trimming cost V 0 bases and J 2 bases; bases outside gene matches: 0.